This TCR beta chain was captured in a study of Ad26.COV2.S vaccination and SARS-CoV-2 variants. As for this clone: As yet, its antigen is unknown.

The assay was immunoSEQ multiplex PCR, and TCRdb's table has in-frame clones only and misses some. The data show about 350,000 clones, about 91% seen once. Trimming cost V 2 bases and J 4 bases, with 12 bases left between them. Germline lookup yields CDR1 SEHNR and CDR2 FQNEAQ (reference sequence). The CDR3 covers 14 residues. Study-level results: It was reported that spike-specific CD8+ and CD4+ T cell responses were substantially broad after vaccination. Breadth of non-spike TCRs did not differ between vaccinees and placebo recipients. Relative to placebo recipients, vaccine recipients exhibited elevated spike-specific TCR breadth. Analytic work on TCR breadth and depth might have understated the full extent of total T cell responses.

The gene calls are TRBV7-9 and TRBJ2-7; D is possibly TRBD1 (6 bases). The material sequenced was peripheral blood, taken after recovery from COVID-19. The receptor was isolated from a human donor who had recovered from COVID-19. CDR3 region: CASSLIQGTYEQYF. The CDR3 DNA follows: TGTGCCAGCAGCTTAATCCAGGGGACGTACGAGCAGTACTTC. Drawing the rest from reference TRBV7-9 and TRBJ2-7, the complete variable domain is DTGVSQNPRHKITKRGQNVTFRCDPISEHNRLYWYRQTLGQGPEFLTYFQNEAQLEKSRLLSDRFSAERPKGSFSTLEIQRTEQGDSAMYLCASSLIQGTYEQYFGPGTRLTVT.